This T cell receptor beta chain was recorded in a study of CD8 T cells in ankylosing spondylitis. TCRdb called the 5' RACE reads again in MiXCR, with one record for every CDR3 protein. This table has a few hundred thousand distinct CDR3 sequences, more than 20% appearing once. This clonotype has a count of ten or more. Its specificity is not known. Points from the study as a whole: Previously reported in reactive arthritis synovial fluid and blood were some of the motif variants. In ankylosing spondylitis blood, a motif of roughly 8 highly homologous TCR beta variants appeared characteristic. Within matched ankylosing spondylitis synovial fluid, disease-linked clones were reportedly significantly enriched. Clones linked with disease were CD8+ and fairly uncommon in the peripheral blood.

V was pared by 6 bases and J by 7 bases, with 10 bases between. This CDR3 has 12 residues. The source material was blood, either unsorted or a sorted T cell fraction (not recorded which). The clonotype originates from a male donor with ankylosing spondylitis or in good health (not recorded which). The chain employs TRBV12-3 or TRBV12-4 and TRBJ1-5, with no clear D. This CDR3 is CASSPGDQPQHF. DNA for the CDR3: TGTGCCAGCAGCCCCGGCGACCAGCCCCAGCATTTT.